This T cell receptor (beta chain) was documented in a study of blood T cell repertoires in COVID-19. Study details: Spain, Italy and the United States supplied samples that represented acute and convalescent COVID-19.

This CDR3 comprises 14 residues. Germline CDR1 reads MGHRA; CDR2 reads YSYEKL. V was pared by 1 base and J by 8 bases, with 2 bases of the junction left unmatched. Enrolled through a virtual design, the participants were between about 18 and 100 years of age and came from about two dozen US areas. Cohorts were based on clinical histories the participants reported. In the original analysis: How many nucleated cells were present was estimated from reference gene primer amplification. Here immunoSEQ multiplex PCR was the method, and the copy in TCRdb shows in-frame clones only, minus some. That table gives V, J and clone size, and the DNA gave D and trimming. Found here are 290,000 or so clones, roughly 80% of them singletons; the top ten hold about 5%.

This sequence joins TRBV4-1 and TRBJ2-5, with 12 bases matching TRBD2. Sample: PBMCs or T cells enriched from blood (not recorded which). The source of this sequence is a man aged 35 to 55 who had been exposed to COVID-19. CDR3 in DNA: TGCGCCAGCAGCCAAGGACTAGCGGGAGACACCCAGTACTTC. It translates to CASSQGLAGDTQYF.